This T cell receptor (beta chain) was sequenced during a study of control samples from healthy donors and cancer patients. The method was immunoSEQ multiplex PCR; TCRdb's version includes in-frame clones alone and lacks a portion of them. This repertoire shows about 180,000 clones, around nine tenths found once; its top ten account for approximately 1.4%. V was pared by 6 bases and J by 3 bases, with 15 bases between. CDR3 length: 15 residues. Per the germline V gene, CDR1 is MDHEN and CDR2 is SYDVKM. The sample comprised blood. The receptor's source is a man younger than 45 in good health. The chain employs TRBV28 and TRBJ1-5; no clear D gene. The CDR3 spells CASSLSEGFNQPQHF. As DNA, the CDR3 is TGTGCCAGCAGCCTTTCTGAGGGATTCAATCAGCCCCAGCATTTT. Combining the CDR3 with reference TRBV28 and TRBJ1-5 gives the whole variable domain DVKVTQSSRYLVKRTGEKVFLECVQDMDHENMFWYRQDPGLGLRLIYFSYDVKMKEKGDIPEGYSVSREKKERFSLILESASTNQTSMYLCASSLSEGFNQPQHFGDGTRLSIL.